A selection of T cell receptor beta chains follows, all from one sample in a study of blood T cell repertoires in COVID-19. Clones were read by immunoSEQ multiplex PCR, and TCRdb kept only the in-frame ones, dropping some. The profile covers hundreds of thousands of clones, with less than 85% appearing a single time and under 2% taken by the ten largest. Input material: PBMCs or T cells enriched from blood (not recorded which). These receptor sequences come from a woman in her thirties who had been exposed to COVID-19. Both conserved end residues are trimmed from each CDR3. The D gene is left open where the match is weak. The size entry is marked missing in some rows and otherwise reads once, few, many or a size class.

j_gene: TRBJ2-7; d_gene: .; abundance: few; v_gene: TRBV7-2; CDR3aa: ASSLAWQYEQY
j_gene: TRBJ1-5; d_gene: .; abundance: .; v_gene: TRBV4-1; CDR3aa: ASSPTQGGNQPQH
j_gene: TRBJ1-2; d_gene: .; abundance: .; v_gene: TRBV24-1; CDR3aa: ATSGGSYGYT
j_gene: TRBJ1-5; d_gene: TRBD1; abundance: few; v_gene: TRBV7-3; CDR3aa: ASSSRGTGKPFWPQH
j_gene: TRBJ1-1; d_gene: .; abundance: .; v_gene: TRBV5-1; CDR3aa: ASSTEGQNTEAF
j_gene: TRBJ1-1; d_gene: .; abundance: once; v_gene: TRBV28; CDR3aa: ASSPVANTEAF
j_gene: TRBJ2-7; d_gene: .; abundance: .; v_gene: TRBV11-3; CDR3aa: ASSLGVAATYEQY
j_gene: TRBJ2-7; d_gene: .; abundance: .; v_gene: TRBV12-3/TRBV12-4; CDR3aa: ASSPRPGYEQY
j_gene: TRBJ1-2; d_gene: .; abundance: .; v_gene: TRBV7-4; CDR3aa: ASSPQWGSPNYGYT
j_gene: TRBJ2-1; d_gene: TRBD2; abundance: .; v_gene: TRBV4-3; CDR3aa: ASSRTSGDLSSYNEQF
j_gene: TRBJ1-4; d_gene: .; abundance: .; v_gene: TRBV6-5; CDR3aa: ASSYSGGSEKLF
j_gene: TRBJ1-6; d_gene: TRBD1; abundance: .; v_gene: TRBV6-5; CDR3aa: ASSRDRDGSPLH
j_gene: TRBJ2-1; d_gene: TRBD1; abundance: few; v_gene: TRBV6-5; CDR3aa: ASSSFRQGAYNEQF
j_gene: TRBJ2-7; d_gene: TRBD2; abundance: .; v_gene: TRBV7-9; CDR3aa: ASSPGLAGRLSQDYEQY
j_gene: TRBJ1-4; d_gene: .; abundance: .; v_gene: TRBV5-1; CDR3aa: ASSSGSTNEKLF
j_gene: TRBJ2-7; d_gene: TRBD2; abundance: .; v_gene: TRBV24-1; CDR3aa: ATSDLGQRGYYEQY
j_gene: TRBJ2-7; d_gene: .; abundance: .; v_gene: TRBV9; CDR3aa: ASSFRDSSSYEQY
j_gene: TRBJ2-5; d_gene: TRBD1; abundance: .; v_gene: TRBV4-2; CDR3aa: ASSPGDRVQETQY
j_gene: TRBJ2-1; d_gene: TRBD1; abundance: .; v_gene: TRBV4-1; CDR3aa: ASSPQGQSEQF
j_gene: TRBJ2-1; d_gene: TRBD2; abundance: .; v_gene: TRBV7-3; CDR3aa: ASSLTLSGRAEQF
j_gene: TRBJ1-1; d_gene: .; abundance: .; v_gene: TRBV6-5; CDR3aa: ASRTTATEAF
j_gene: TRBJ1-1; d_gene: TRBD1; abundance: once; v_gene: TRBV27; CDR3aa: ASRAGTGRDTEAF
j_gene: TRBJ1-1; d_gene: .; abundance: few; v_gene: TRBV30; CDR3aa: AWSVKGRGATEAF